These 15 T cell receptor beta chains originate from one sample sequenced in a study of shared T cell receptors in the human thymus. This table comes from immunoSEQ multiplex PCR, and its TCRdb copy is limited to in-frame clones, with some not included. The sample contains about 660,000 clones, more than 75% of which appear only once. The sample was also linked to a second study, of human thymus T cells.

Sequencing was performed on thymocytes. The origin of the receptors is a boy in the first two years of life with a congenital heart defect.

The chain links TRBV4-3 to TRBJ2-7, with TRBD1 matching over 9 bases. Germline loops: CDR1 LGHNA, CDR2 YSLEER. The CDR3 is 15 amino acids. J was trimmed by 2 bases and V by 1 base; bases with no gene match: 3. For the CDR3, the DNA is TGCGCCAGCAGCCAAGCGGGACAGGGTCCCTACGAGCAGTACTTC. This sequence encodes CASSQAGQGPYEQYF.

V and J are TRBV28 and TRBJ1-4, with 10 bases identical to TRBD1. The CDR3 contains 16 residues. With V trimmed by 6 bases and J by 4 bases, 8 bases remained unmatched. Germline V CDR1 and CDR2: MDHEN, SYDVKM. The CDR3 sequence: CASSQRQGAGNEKLFF. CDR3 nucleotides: TGTGCCAGCAGCCAACGACAGGGGGCAGGTAATGAAAAACTGTTTTTT.

CDR3 bases: TGTGCCAGCAGTGAAGGGGGGCAACCAAAGAACCTCTACGAGCAGTACTTC. Translation gives CASSEGGQPKNLYEQYF. The chain recombines TRBV2 with TRBJ2-7; a weak D match, TRBD1 (6 bases). CDR1 is SNHLY and CDR2 is FYNNEI in the germline V gene. Trimming pared 1 base from V and 3 bases from J, leaving 19 bases between. The CDR3 is made up of 17 amino acids.

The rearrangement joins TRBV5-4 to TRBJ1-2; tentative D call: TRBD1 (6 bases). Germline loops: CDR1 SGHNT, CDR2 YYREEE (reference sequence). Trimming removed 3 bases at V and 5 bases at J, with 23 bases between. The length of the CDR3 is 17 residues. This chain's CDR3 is CASSSDMLGAPVYGYTF. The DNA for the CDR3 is TGTGCCAGCAGCTCGGATATGTTGGGGGCCCCCGTTTATGGCTACACCTTC.

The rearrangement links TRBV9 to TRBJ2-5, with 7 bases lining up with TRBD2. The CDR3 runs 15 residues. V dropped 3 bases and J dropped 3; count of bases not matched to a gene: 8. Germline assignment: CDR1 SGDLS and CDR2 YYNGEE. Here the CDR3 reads CASSGTSEGEETQYF. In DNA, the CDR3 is TGTGCCAGCAGCGGTACTAGCGAGGGAGAAGAGACCCAGTACTTC.

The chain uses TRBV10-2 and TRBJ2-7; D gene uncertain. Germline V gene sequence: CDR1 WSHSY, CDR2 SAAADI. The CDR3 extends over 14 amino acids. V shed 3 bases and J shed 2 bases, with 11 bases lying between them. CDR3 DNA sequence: TGCGCCAGCAGTGATCGCAGCGATCCCTACGAGCAGTACTTC. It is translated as CASSDRSDPYEQYF.

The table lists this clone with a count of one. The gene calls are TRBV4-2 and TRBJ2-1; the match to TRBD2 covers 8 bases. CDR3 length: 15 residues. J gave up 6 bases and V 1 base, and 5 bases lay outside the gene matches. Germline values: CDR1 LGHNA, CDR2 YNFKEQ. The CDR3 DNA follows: TGTGCCAGCAGCCAAGGGGGACTAGGGGGCAATGAGCAGTTCTTC. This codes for CASSQGGLGGNEQFF.

This chain's CDR3 is CASSEAWGGYEQYF. DNA of the CDR3: TGTGCCAGCAGTGAAGCGTGGGGGGGTTACGAGCAGTACTTC. The chain recombines TRBV6-1 with TRBJ2-7, with 7 nucleotides matching TRBD2. Germline CDR1 MNHNS, CDR2 SASEGT. Trimming removed 0 bases from V and 4 bases from J; junction bases left unmatched: 3. This CDR3 has 14 residues.

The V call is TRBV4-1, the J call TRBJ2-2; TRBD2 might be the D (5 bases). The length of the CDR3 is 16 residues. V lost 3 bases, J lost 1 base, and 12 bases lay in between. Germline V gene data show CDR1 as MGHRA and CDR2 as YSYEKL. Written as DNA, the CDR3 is TGCGCCAGCAGCCAGGCCGTAGGAGGGAACACCGGGGAGCTGTTTTTT. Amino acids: CASSQAVGGNTGELFF.

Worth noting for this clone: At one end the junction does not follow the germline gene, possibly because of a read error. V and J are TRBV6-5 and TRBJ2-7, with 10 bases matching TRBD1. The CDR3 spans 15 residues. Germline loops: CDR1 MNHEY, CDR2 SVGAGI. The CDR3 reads CASSYSTGGAREQYF. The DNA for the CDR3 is TGTGCCAGCAGCTACTCGACAGGGGGCGCGAGAGAGCAGTACTTC.

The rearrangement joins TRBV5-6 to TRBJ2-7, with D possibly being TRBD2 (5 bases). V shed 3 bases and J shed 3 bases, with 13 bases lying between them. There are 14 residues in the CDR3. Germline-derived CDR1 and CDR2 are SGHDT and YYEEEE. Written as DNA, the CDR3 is TGTGCCAGCAGCTGGGAGAGAGGACGCTACGAGCAGTACTTC. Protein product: CASSWERGRYEQYF.

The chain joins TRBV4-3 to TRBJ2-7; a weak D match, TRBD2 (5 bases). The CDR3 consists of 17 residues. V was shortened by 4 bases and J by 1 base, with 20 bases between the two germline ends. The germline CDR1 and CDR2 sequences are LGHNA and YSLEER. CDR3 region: CASSPQPQRTRSYEQYF. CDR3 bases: TGCGCCAGCAGCCCACAGCCCCAACGAACTAGATCCTACGAGCAGTACTTC.

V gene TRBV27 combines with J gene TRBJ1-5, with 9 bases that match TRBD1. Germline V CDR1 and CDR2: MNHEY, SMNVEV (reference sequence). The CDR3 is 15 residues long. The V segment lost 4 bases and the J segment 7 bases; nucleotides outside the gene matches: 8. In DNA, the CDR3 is TGTGCCAGCAGTTCTAGGTCACAGGGGGCACAGCCCCAGCATTTT. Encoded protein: CASSSRSQGAQPQHF.

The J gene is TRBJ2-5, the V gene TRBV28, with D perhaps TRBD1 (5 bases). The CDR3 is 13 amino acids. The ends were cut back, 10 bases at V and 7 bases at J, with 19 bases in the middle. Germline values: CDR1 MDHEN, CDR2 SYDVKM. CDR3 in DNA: TGTGCCACCGAGCCTGGGGCAATGGGGACCCAGTACTTC. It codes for CATEPGAMGTQYF.

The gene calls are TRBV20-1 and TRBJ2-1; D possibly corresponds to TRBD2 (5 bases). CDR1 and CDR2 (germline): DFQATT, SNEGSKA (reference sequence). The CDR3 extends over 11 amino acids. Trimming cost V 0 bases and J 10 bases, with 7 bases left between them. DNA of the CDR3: TGCAGTGCTAGAGATGGACTGGAGCAGTTCTTC. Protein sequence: CSARDGLEQFF.